This is a list of T cell receptor beta chains from one sample in a study of beta chain features in type 1 diabetes. The protocol was immunoSEQ multiplex PCR, while the TCRdb copy is restricted to in-frame clones and leaves out a portion. The sample shows 860,000 or so clones, roughly 15% of them seen only once. Sequences were obtained from naive CD4+ T cells from blood. These receptor sequences come from a woman aged 18-35 years in good health. The CDR3 runs from the conserved cysteine through the conserved F or W. A D gene is named only where the DNA matches it firmly. Size tells how often a clone was seen (once, few, many) or the class of an expanded clone, and some rows leave it out.

D	V	J	size	DNA	CDR3
TRBD1	TRBV18	TRBJ1-5	NA	TGTGCCAGCTCACCACTAGAGACAGGGTTCTATCAGCCCCAGCATTTT	CASSPLETGFYQPQHF
TRBD1	TRBV10-3	TRBJ1-2	few	TGTGCCATCAGAGGGACAGAATACTATGGCTACACCTTC	CAIRGTEYYGYTF
NA	TRBV20-1	TRBJ2-7	NA	TGCAGTGCTAAGGCCACCGAGCAGTACTTC	CSAKATEQYF
NA	TRBV14	TRBJ2-2	few	TGTGCCAGCAGGAATAGCGGGAACACCGGGGAGCTGTTTTTT	CASRNSGNTGELFF
NA	TRBV28	TRBJ1-5	NA	TGTGCCAGCAGTTTAAGGCGTCAGCCCCAGCATTTT	CASSLRRQPQHF
NA	TRBV7-2	TRBJ2-2	NA	TGTGCCAGCAGCATAAACGACATCGGGAACACCGGGGAGCTGTTTTTT	CASSINDIGNTGELFF
NA	TRBV9	TRBJ1-3	NA	TGTGCCAGCAGCCTCTCATCCGGGACCCCTAACTCTGGAAACACCATATATTTT	CASSLSSGTPNSGNTIYF
TRBD2	TRBV5-6	TRBJ2-3	NA	TGTGCCAGCGCGAGGGAGGGTACGCAGTATTTT	CASAREGTQYF
NA	TRBV4-2	TRBJ2-1	few	TGTGCCAGCAGCCAAGATTCCGGGGGAGCGACGGGATACAATGAGCAGTTCTTC	CASSQDSGGATGYNEQFF
NA	TRBV27	TRBJ2-4	few	TGTGCCAGCAGTTCCGGCGCCAAAAACATTCAGTACTTC	CASSSGAKNIQYF
TRBD1	TRBV7-3	TRBJ2-3	few	TGTGCCAGCAGCCACGGAGGGAGAGGGACAGGGTATTCTACGCAGTATTTT	CASSHGGRGTGYSTQYF
NA	TRBV15	TRBJ2-1	NA	TGTGCCACCAGCAGAGACCCCTTGGGGCTCGCTGAGCAGTTCTTC	CATSRDPLGLAEQFF
TRBD2	TRBV19	TRBJ2-3	NA	TGTGCCAGTAGTACCGACGTTAGCGGGAGATCCGCAGATACGCAGTATTTT	CASSTDVSGRSADTQYF
NA	TRBV2	TRBJ1-5	few	TGTGCCAGCAGACCGGGGGACACGAGCAATCAGCCCCAGCATTTT	CASRPGDTSNQPQHF
NA	TRBV5-1	TRBJ2-2	few	TGCGCCAGCAGGGATGAGTGGGGCTTCACCGGGGAGCTGTTTTTT	CASRDEWGFTGELFF
NA	TRBV7-9	TRBJ2-1	NA	TGTGCCAGCAGCTATATTAACAATGAGCAGTTCTTC	CASSYINNEQFF
NA	TRBV7-2	TRBJ2-5	few	TGTGCCAGCAGCTTAGCCAGTAAGACCCAGTACTTC	CASSLASKTQYF
NA	TRBV28	TRBJ2-2	NA	TGTGCCAGCATACAGACGAACACCGGGGAGCTGTTTTTT	CASIQTNTGELFF
TRBD2	TRBV19	TRBJ2-5	few	TGTGCCAGTAGTATAGGAGGTAGCGGGAGGGCCGGAGAGACCCAGTACTTC	CASSIGGSGRAGETQYF
TRBD2	TRBV13	TRBJ2-1	few	TGTGCCAGCAGCTTAGATGGGATTAGGAGCGGGAGTAGAAATGAGCAGTTCTTC	CASSLDGIRSGSRNEQFF
NA	TRBV7-3	TRBJ2-7	NA	TGTGCCAGCAGCTTAAATGGGGCAGGGGCCTACGAGCAGTACTTC	CASSLNGAGAYEQYF
NA	TRBV19	TRBJ2-7	once	TGTGCCAGTAGTATAAAGAGCAGGTACGAGCAGTACTTC	CASSIKSRYEQYF
NA	TRBV6-5	TRBJ2-7	NA	TGTGCCAGCAGTTACTCGACTGAGGGTCGGGAGCAGTACTTC	CASSYSTEGREQYF
TRBD2	TRBV2	TRBJ2-2	NA	TGTGCCAGCAGAAAAAGCGGGACTTACACCGGGGAGCTGTTTTTT	CASRKSGTYTGELFF
NA	TRBV18	TRBJ1-5	few	TGTGCCAGCTCACCAAACACAGGGAATCAGCCCCAGCATTTT	CASSPNTGNQPQHF
NA	TRBV14	TRBJ1-2	few	TGTGCCAGCAGCCAAGGCTATAGAAATGGCTACACCTTC	CASSQGYRNGYTF
TRBD2	TRBV28	TRBJ2-7	NA	TGTGCCAGCAGTTTGGCTAGCGGGTTATACGAGCAGTACTTC	CASSLASGLYEQYF
NA	TRBV4-2	TRBJ2-2	NA	TGTGCCAGCAGCCAAGCCCGAGGGGGGGCCGGGGAGCTGTTTTTT	CASSQARGGAGELFF
NA	TRBV6-5	TRBJ2-7	NA	TGTGCCAGCATGGCCGGGGACACCTACGAGCAGTACTTC	CASMAGDTYEQYF
NA	TRBV29-1	TRBJ2-3	NA	TGCAGCGTTGAGGGGGTCATACGCACAGATACGCAGTATTTT	CSVEGVIRTDTQYF
TRBD1	TRBV5-4	TRBJ1-4	few	TGTGCCAGCAGCTTGGTTGGGACAGGGACTGAAAAACTGTTTTTT	CASSLVGTGTEKLFF
NA	TRBV18	TRBJ2-5	NA	TGTGCCAGCTCCCACGGACAGCAAGAGACCCAGTACTTC	CASSHGQQETQYF
TRBD1	TRBV28	TRBJ2-7	few	TGTGCCAGCAGTTCCGGACAGGAGGCCTACGAGCAGTACTTC	CASSSGQEAYEQYF
NA	TRBV28	TRBJ2-5	NA	TGTGCCAGCAGTTTATCGAGCTACCAAGAGACCCAGTACTTC	CASSLSSYQETQYF
NA	TRBV7-9	TRBJ1-2	NA	TGTGCCAGCAGCTTAGCATCCCTACCCAACTATGGCTACACCTTC	CASSLASLPNYGYTF
TRBD1	TRBV28	TRBJ2-5	NA	TGTGCCGGACAGGGATTGTACCAAGAGACCCAGTACTTC	CAGQGLYQETQYF
TRBD2	TRBV9	TRBJ2-3	few	TGTGCCAGCAGTCGTACCCGGGGGGTAACAGATACGCAGTATTTT	CASSRTRGVTDTQYF
NA	TRBV2	TRBJ1-1	few	TGTGCCAGCAGCAGGTCGGGGGACGCTGAAGCTTTCTTT	CASSRSGDAEAFF
TRBD1	TRBV7-8	TRBJ2-7	NA	TGTGCCAGCAGCTTCGGCGTGCGGGACAGGGATGTTAAGCAGTACTTC	CASSFGVRDRDVKQYF
NA	TRBV15	TRBJ2-5	once	TGTGCCACCAGCAGAGATTATGGGACAAGCCACGGGACCCAGTACTTC	CATSRDYGTSHGTQYF
NA	TRBV25-1	TRBJ1-1	few	TGTGCCAGCAGTGAACTACAGGGACCACACACTGAAGCTTTCTTT	CASSELQGPHTEAFF
NA	TRBV28	TRBJ1-2	once	TGTGCCAGCAGTCCGGACGGTTATGGCTACACCTTC	CASSPDGYGYTF
NA	TRBV10-2	TRBJ2-4	NA	TGCGCCAGCAGTGAGTCGGCGCGCATTCAGTACTTC	CASSESARIQYF
NA	TRBV2	TRBJ2-1	NA	TGTGCCAGCGAACCGGGACAAGGCTACAATGAGCAGTTCTTC	CASEPGQGYNEQFF
NA	TRBV9	TRBJ1-3	few	TGTGCCAGCAGCGTAGATTTCGGAAACACCATATATTTT	CASSVDFGNTIYF
NA	TRBV1	TRBJ2-5	NA	TGCACCAGCAGCCAAGATTCTATCTTGACAGGGGGTCTCCAAGAGACCCAGTACTTC	CTSSQDSILTGGLQETQYF
NA	TRBV19	TRBJ2-4	few	TGTGCCACCACACCTTCGCCAGGGCGGAACATTCAGTACTTC	CATTPSPGRNIQYF
TRBD2	TRBV19	TRBJ2-1	few	TGTGCCAGTAGTACCGGGACTAGCGCCCTCAATGAGCAGTTCTTC	CASSTGTSALNEQFF
TRBD1	TRBV7-3	TRBJ2-1	NA	TGTGCCAGCAGACCATATACAGGGGTTGAGCAGTTCTTC	CASRPYTGVEQFF
NA	TRBV28	TRBJ1-2	NA	TGTGCCAGCAGTTTATTGGACGGTGGCGCGTACAGCCATAACTATGGCTACACCTTC	CASSLLDGGAYSHNYGYTF
NA	TRBV5-1	TRBJ2-5	NA	TGCGCCAGCAGCTTGGCCGTTGCGGAGACCCAGTACTTC	CASSLAVAETQYF
TRBD1	TRBV7-9	TRBJ2-7	NA	TGTGCCAGCAGTTGGGAGAGGGGGCGTACCTACGAGCAGTACTTC	CASSWERGRTYEQYF
NA	TRBV6-1	TRBJ2-3	few	TGTGCCAGCAGTGAAATTCTGAGCACAGATACGCAGTATTTT	CASSEILSTDTQYF
NA	TRBV5-1	TRBJ2-3	NA	TGCGCCAGCAGCTTGATTAGCACAGATACGCAGTATTTT	CASSLISTDTQYF
NA	TRBV7-2	TRBJ2-3	few	TGTGCCAGCAGCTTAGGACGGTCGAAAGATACGCAGTATTTT	CASSLGRSKDTQYF
NA	TRBV7-9	TRBJ2-3	NA	TGTGCCAGCAGCCGGCTGGGGTCAGATACGCAGTATTTT	CASSRLGSDTQYF
NA	TRBV7-3	TRBJ1-1	NA	TGTGCCAGCAGCTCCCATATGAACACTGAAGCTTTCTTT	CASSSHMNTEAFF
TRBD2	TRBV28	TRBJ2-1	once	TGTGCCAGCAGTTCCAATAGCGGGATCAATGAGCAGTTCTTC	CASSSNSGINEQFF
NA	TRBV28	TRBJ1-1	few	TGTGCCAGCACTCCGACCGCTGTGAACACTGAAGCTTTCTTT	CASTPTAVNTEAFF
TRBD1	TRBV5-4	TRBJ2-7	few	TGTGCCAGCAGCAAGCCGGACAGGGAGGACGAGCAGTACTTC	CASSKPDREDEQYF